This TCR beta chain was identified during a study of T cell clonotyping in hematopoietic cell transplantation. Study results and caveats: Cells were unsorted, so CD4 and CD8 contributions were not separated.

The data were produced by immunoSEQ multiplex PCR, yet TCRdb's version contains in-frame clones alone and is incomplete. Of approximately 9,000 clones listed, approximately 79% are singletons. This clone is labeled large. Its antigen is currently unknown. Trimming removed 6 bases from V and 2 bases from J; junction bases left unmatched: 13. This CDR3 contains 16 residues. Germline V gene sequence: CDR1 MDHEN, CDR2 SYDVKM. This clonotype was obtained from a female patient between 50 and 60 years old who had an allogeneic stem cell transplant from a related donor, so the T cells may come from the graft donor. Some clones in this sample may be carry-over from other donors' samples. The chain is built from TRBV28 and TRBJ2-7; 7 bases fit TRBD2. Source: peripheral blood mononuclear cells, taken 180 days after allogeneic stem cell transplant. CDR3 bases: TGTGCCAGCAGCCCAAGGGGAGGGAGTACTGCCTACGAGCAGTACTTC. Translation: CASSPRGGSTAYEQYF.